The TCR beta chain described here comes from a study of blood T cell repertoires in COVID-19. Clones were sequenced by immunoSEQ multiplex PCR, and TCRdb holds only the in-frame ones, with some missing. The table lists about 57,000 clones, roughly 82% of them singletons, with 20% to 25% in the top ten. J lost 12 bases, V lost 4 bases, and 9 bases had no gene match. The CDR3 is 14 residues long. CDR1 and CDR2 (germline): SEHNR, FQNEAQ (reference sequence). This receptor was taken from a woman aged 60-70 years with acute or convalescent COVID-19. What was sequenced was peripheral blood. The chain employs TRBV7-9 and TRBJ1-6; TRBD1 agrees at 7 bases. CDR3 in DNA: TGTGCCAGCAGCTCCGGGACAGACCATCAACCCCTCCACTTT. It encodes CASSSGTDHQPLHF.